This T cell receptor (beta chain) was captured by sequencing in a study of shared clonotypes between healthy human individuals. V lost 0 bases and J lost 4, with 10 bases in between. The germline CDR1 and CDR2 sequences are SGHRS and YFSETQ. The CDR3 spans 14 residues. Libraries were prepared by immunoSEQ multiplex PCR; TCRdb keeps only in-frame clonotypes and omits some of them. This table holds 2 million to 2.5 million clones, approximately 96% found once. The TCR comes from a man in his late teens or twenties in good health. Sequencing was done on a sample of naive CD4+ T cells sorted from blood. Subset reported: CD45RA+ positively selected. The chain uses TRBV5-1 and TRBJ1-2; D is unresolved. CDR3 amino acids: CASSLAWTGYGYTF. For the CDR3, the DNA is TGCGCCAGCAGCTTGGCTTGGACGGGCTATGGCTACACCTTC.